Below, 6 T cell receptor beta chains from the same sample are listed, as sequenced in a study of cytomegalovirus exposure and HLA in healthy donors (dated by TCRdb to 2016 to 2017). The library was generated by the immunoSEQ multiplex PCR assay. For the multiplex PCR, a mixture combining 60 forward primers for TCR Vbeta segments and 13 reverse primers for TCR Jbeta segments was used. The source is immuneACCESS, and TCRdb retained only in-frame sequences with V and J called. Part of the clones is not carried over; for the studies checked, unresolved V genes explain less than half of this, and the remainder is unexplained. Here the sample has around 160,000 clones; about 80% occur a single time. Together, the top ten hold 9% to 10% of the sample. The sequenced sample consisted of PBMCs. The source of these receptors is a man aged 18 to 30 in good health and CMV-seropositive.

The chain links TRBV2 to TRBJ2-3, with D unresolved. Germline loops: CDR1 SNHLY, CDR2 FYNNEI. Trimming pared 0 bases from V and 3 bases from J, leaving 7 bases between. The CDR3 has 14 residues. The CDR3 loop reads CASSEASVTDTQYF. The DNA of the CDR3 is TGTGCCAGCAGTGAAGCTTCAGTGACAGATACGCAGTATTTT.

This chain uses TRBV5-5 with TRBJ2-5; 8 bases fit TRBD2. CDR1 is SGHKS and CDR2 is YYEKEE in the germline V gene (reference sequence). The V gene end was trimmed by 1 base and the J gene end by 5 bases; junction bases not matched to a gene: 7. The CDR3 runs to 15 residues. CDR3 loop: CASSLSGGAGETQYF. CDR3 bases: TGTGCCAGCAGCTTGTCCGGGGGGGCAGGGGAGACCCAGTACTTC.

This clone appeared once. The V gene is TRBV2, the J gene TRBJ2-7; 8 bases are a match to TRBD1. Germline V gene sequence: CDR1 SNHLY, CDR2 FYNNEI. V was pared by 6 bases and J by 2 bases, with 9 bases of the junction left unmatched. There are 15 residues in the CDR3. The CDR3 loop reads CASRGPGQETYEQYF. CDR3 nucleotide sequence: TGTGCCAGCAGAGGCCCGGGACAGGAGACCTACGAGCAGTACTTC.

The rearrangement uses TRBV10-2 and TRBJ2-6, with TRBD1 identical over 12 bases. Germline assignment: CDR1 WSHSY and CDR2 SAAADI. The V gene end was trimmed by 3 bases and the J gene end by 18 bases; junction bases not matched to a gene: 9. The CDR3 is 14 amino acids. CDR3 protein: CASSDGGQGALQTF. CDR3 DNA: TGCGCCAGCAGTGACGGGGGACAGGGGGCTCTCCAGACTTTC.

The V gene is TRBV11-1, the J gene TRBJ2-5; TRBD1 aligns across 9 bases. The CDR3 has 15 residues. V lost 4 bases, J lost 4 bases, and 7 bases stayed unmatched. The V gene's germline CDR1 is SGHAT and CDR2 FQDESV (reference sequence). The DNA for the CDR3 is TGTGCCAGCAGCTCCGGGACAGGGTTCGGAGAGACCCAGTACTTC. This gives the protein CASSSGTGFGETQYF.

This rearrangement joins TRBV28 to TRBJ2-1, with 11 bases fitting TRBD2. Germline V gene data show CDR1 as MDHEN and CDR2 as SYDVKM. CDR3 length: 15 amino acids. V shed 6 bases and J 2 bases; nucleotides not matched to a gene: 3. CDR3 sequence: CASRLSGRAYNEQFF. CDR3 coding DNA: TGTGCCAGCAGGCTTAGCGGGAGGGCCTACAATGAGCAGTTCTTC.